This is a list of T cell receptor beta chains from one sample in a study of shared clonotypes between healthy human individuals. Sequencing was performed with immunoSEQ multiplex PCR; in TCRdb, only in-frame clones are kept and a portion is missing. The data hold under 850,000 clones, with around 93% observed a single time. Sequencing was carried out using naive CD8+ T cells sorted from blood. These receptors originate from a man aged 30-40 years in good health. Both conserved end residues are part of each CDR3. The order of the fields is clone size, J gene, V gene, D gene, CDR3 DNA, CDR3 protein. D genes are given only for firm matches. Not all rows give a size; the values are once, few, many and, for expanded clones, a class.

>.|TRBJ2-2|TRBV7-9|TRBD2
TGTGCCAGCAGCGGTGGGACTAGCGGGAGCCAGGAGCTGTTTTTT
CASSGGTSGSQELFF
>.|TRBJ1-4|TRBV13|.
TGTGCCAGCAGCAGCGCCGGAGGGCGAACTAATGAAAAACTGTTTTTT
CASSSAGGRTNEKLFF
>.|TRBJ2-3|TRBV7-9|TRBD2
TGTGCCAGCAGCCAGGGGCTAGCGGGAGGGCCCTCACCAGATACGCAGTATTTT
CASSQGLAGGPSPDTQYF
>once|TRBJ1-1|TRBV9|.
TGTGCCACAGGACCGAGTGAAGCTTTCTTT
CATGPSEAFF
>.|TRBJ2-7|TRBV4-3|.
TGCGCCAGCAGCCAAGAGAAGTCGGCGGCCTACGAGCAGTACTTC
CASSQEKSAAYEQYF
>.|TRBJ2-7|TRBV6-5|TRBD1
TGTGCCAGCAGTTCCTTCGGGACAGGGTCCTACGAGCAGTACTTC
CASSSFGTGSYEQYF
>.|TRBJ2-7|TRBV29-1|.
TGCAGCGTTGAAGTACGGCCTCAACCGGGAGAGCAGTACTTC
CSVEVRPQPGEQYF
>.|TRBJ2-7|TRBV9|.
TGTGCCAGCAGCCCCCCCGGTCTATACGAGCAGTACTTC
CASSPPGLYEQYF
>.|TRBJ2-1|TRBV27|.
TGTGCCAGCGCTCCCGCCGGGACATCAAACAATGAGCAGTTCTTC
CASAPAGTSNNEQFF
>once|TRBJ2-5|TRBV28|TRBD1
TGTGCCAGCAGCCGAAAAACGACAGGGAAAGTCCAAGAGACCCAGTACTTC
CASSRKTTGKVQETQYF
>.|TRBJ2-7|TRBV13|TRBD2
TGTGCCAGCAGCTGGACTAGCGCGGCCTACGAGCAGTACTTC
CASSWTSAAYEQYF
>.|TRBJ2-7|TRBV11-2|.
TGTGCCAGCAGCTTAGGGACGGGAACCTACGAGCAGTACTTC
CASSLGTGTYEQYF
>once|TRBJ2-3|TRBV27|TRBD2
TGTGCCACCCTGCGGGAGGGTACGCAGTATTTT
CATLREGTQYF
>.|TRBJ2-7|TRBV5-6|.
TGTGCCAGCAGCTTGTGGGGCGGGACGGTTACCTACGAGCAGTACTTC
CASSLWGGTVTYEQYF
>.|TRBJ1-1|TRBV10-3|TRBD1
TGTGCCATCAGGACAGGGGGAACTGAAGCTTTCTTT
CAIRTGGTEAFF
>.|TRBJ2-1|TRBV7-9|.
TGTGCCAGCAGCCGTACCCTAGACTCCTACAATGAGCAGTTCTTC
CASSRTLDSYNEQFF
>.|TRBJ1-5|TRBV5-1|.
TGCGCCAGCAGCATCGGGGGCAGCAATCAGCCCCAGCATTTT
CASSIGGSNQPQHF
>.|TRBJ1-2|TRBV27|TRBD1
TGTGCCAGCAGAGCCACAGGGGTCTATGGCTACACCTTC
CASRATGVYGYTF
>.|TRBJ2-3|TRBV18|.
TGTGCCAGCTCACCACGGCAGGGTAGCACAGATACGCAGTATTTT
CASSPRQGSTDTQYF
>.|TRBJ1-2|TRBV25-1|TRBD1
TGTGCCAGCAGTGGACAGGGGGCTGCCTATGGCTACACCTTC
CASSGQGAAYGYTF
>.|TRBJ2-1|TRBV10-3|.
TGTGCCATCAGTGAGACACTAGGATCCTCCTACAATGAGCAGTTCTTC
CAISETLGSSYNEQFF
>.|TRBJ2-2|TRBV11-2|.
TGTGCCAGCAGGCGAGAGAACACCGGGGAGCTGTTTTTT
CASRRENTGELFF
>.|TRBJ2-1|TRBV27|.
TGTGCCAGCAGTTTGTTGAACTCCTACAATGAGCAGTTCTTC
CASSLLNSYNEQFF
>.|TRBJ2-5|TRBV2|TRBD1
TGTGCCAGCAGTGAAAGAATGGGACAGGGGGCTGGAGAGACCCAGTACTTC
CASSERMGQGAGETQYF
>.|TRBJ2-6|TRBV27|.
TGTGCCAGCAGTTTATCGTGGGGGACAACTAACTCTGGGGCCAACGTCCTGACTTTC
CASSLSWGTTNSGANVLTF
>.|TRBJ2-1|TRBV2|TRBD1
TGTGCCAGCGGGCTACAGGGGTGGCATGAGCAGTTCTTC
CASGLQGWHEQFF
>once|TRBJ2-3|TRBV9|.
TGTGCCAGCAACGAAGCGGGCGGGGTCACAGATACGCAGTATTTT
CASNEAGGVTDTQYF
>.|TRBJ2-7|TRBV5-4|TRBD2
TGTGCCAGCAGCTTGGAAGCGGGAGAGAGCTCCTACGAGCAGTACTTC
CASSLEAGESSYEQYF
>.|TRBJ1-3|TRBV14|.
TGTGCCAGCAGCCCCTGGGGGTCTGGAAACACCATATATTTT
CASSPWGSGNTIYF
>.|TRBJ1-1|TRBV27|TRBD1
TGTGCCAGCAGTTTCGCAGGGGGACAGGAAGCTTTCTTT
CASSFAGGQEAFF
>.|TRBJ2-1|TRBV4-3|TRBD2
TGCGCCAGCAGCCAGACAGGACTAGCGGGGCAGTTCTTC
CASSQTGLAGQFF
>.|TRBJ2-7|TRBV7-9|.
TGTGCCAGCAGCCCGTCAGACTACGAGCAGTACTTC
CASSPSDYEQYF
>.|TRBJ1-2|TRBV6-1|.
TGTGCCAGCATAGGGTCAGGTTCTGGAGGCTATGGCTACACCTTC
CASIGSGSGGYGYTF
>.|TRBJ1-2|TRBV7-9|TRBD1
TGTGCCAGCAGTACAGACAGGGACTATGGCTACACCTTC
CASSTDRDYGYTF
>.|TRBJ2-4|TRBV6-5|.
TGTGCAGACCTACGGGGGCGACGGTACTTC
CADLRGRRYF